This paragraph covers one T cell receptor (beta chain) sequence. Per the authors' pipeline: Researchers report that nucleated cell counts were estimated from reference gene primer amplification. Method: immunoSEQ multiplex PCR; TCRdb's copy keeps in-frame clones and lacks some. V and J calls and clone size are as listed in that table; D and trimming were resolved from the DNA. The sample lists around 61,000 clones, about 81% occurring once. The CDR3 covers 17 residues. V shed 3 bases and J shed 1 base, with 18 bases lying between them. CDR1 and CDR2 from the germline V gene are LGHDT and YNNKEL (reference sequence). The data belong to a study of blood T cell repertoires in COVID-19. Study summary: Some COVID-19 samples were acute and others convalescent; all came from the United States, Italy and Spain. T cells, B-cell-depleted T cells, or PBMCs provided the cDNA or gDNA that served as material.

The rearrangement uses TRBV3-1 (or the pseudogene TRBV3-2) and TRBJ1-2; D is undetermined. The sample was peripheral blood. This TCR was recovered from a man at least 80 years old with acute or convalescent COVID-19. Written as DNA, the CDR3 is TGTGCCAGCAGCCAGGGCGACAACTCTCCCCATAACTATGGCTACACCTTC. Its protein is CASSQGDNSPHNYGYTF.